This entry is about one T cell receptor beta chain. The antigen it recognizes is unknown. Base-call qualities are not available, and no considerably larger clone is one nucleotide away. From the cysteine up to the phenylalanine, the CDR3 has a length of 18 residues. The DNA shown is the 54-base CDR3, in frame from base 1. The trim is 5 bases for V and 5 bases for J, with a gap of 27 bases between the germline ends. CDR1 and CDR2 are drawn from the germline V gene: SGHAT, FQNNGV. The data derive from a study of tumor-infiltrating lymphocytes in primary liver carcinoma (dated by TCRdb to about 2017). Regarding the study in general: Of the five patients (three men and two women, aged 30 to 69 years), four had hepatocellular carcinoma and one had combined HCC and intrahepatic cholangiocarcinoma. A total of approximately 35 specimens from 5 patients underwent TCRbeta repertoire sequencing, comprising around 25 tumor regions, 5 adjacent noncancerous liver tissues and 5 peripheral blood samples. Samples yielded roughly 3.65 to 7.13 million productive TCRbeta reads; read depth did not differ significantly between tissue types. High reproducibility was observed for the technical replicate repertoires, with mean shared-clone rates approximately 0.9 and correlation coefficients above 0.95. To link TCRbeta repertoire diversity with the local molecular phenotype, the approximately 27 tumor region samples were profiled using Agilent mRNA microarrays. The study combined TCRbeta repertoire sequencing, expression microarrays and whole-exome sequencing across five regions of each liver tumor, with adjacent normal tissue and blood. The five patients had tumors staged T1-T3 N0M0, with maximum diameters ranging from about 4 to 11 cm.

Results the study describes overall, beyond this receptor: Pairs of tumor regions showed greater repertoire overlap (mean about 35%) than tumor-adjacent pairs (about 17%) or tumor-blood pairs (approximately 15%), which is consistent with antigen-driven expansion. A significantly larger repertoire fraction was made up by the top 250 clones in tumors than in blood (p = 0.039). Only about 8-25% of top clones were found in all five regions of a tumor, suggesting spatial heterogeneity of tumor-infiltrating T cells. Only the TCR beta chain was sequenced, which likely underestimates true repertoire diversity because unpaired alpha chains were not captured. Because the samples were bulk and unsorted, CD4+ and CD8+ T cell repertoires could not be compared. Only four or five patients were included in the study, and the authors note that the findings should be validated in a larger study.

A constant-region primer and ProtoScript II reverse transcriptase were used to reverse-transcribe TCRbeta-specific cDNA from roughly 0.55 ug total RNA. Three nested multiplex PCR rounds, following a slightly modified ARM-PCR procedure, were used to build the TCRbeta libraries. Each of the first two PCR rounds ran for approximately 10 cycles using multiplex TRBV1-TRBV30 forward primers together with a Cbeta reverse primer. A final 25-cycle PCR with Deep VentR polymerase added sample barcodes and Illumina adapters. Before sequencing, amplicons of 200-500 bp were purified from gel using a QIAquick gel extraction kit. An Illumina HiSeq 2500 was used to sequence the TCRbeta amplicons with 250-bp paired-end reads. On the study's bioinformatics: To recover full CDR3 sequences, reads were quality-trimmed using Trimmomatic v0.33 and paired reads were then merged using FLASH v1.2.11. V, D and J germline segments were assigned to the rearranged TCRbeta sequences using MiGEC v1.2.1b. Clonotype statistics, along with Shannon-Wiener diversity indices, were calculated using VDJtools v1.0.0. Except for diversity analysis, only the 250 most abundant clonotypes of each sample were used in subsequent analyses to reduce sampling bias. Clones were called with MiXCR by TCRdb after fastp trimmed the public reads at Q25, and only in-frame beta chains were retained. Duplicate CDR3 protein sequences are folded into a single record with the most common DNA and genes. These V and J calls derive from TCRdb rather than the authors' analysis. This sample lists under 200,000 distinct CDR3 sequences; just under 85% were detected once. Together, the top ten hold 18% of the sample.

Without any cell sorting, total RNA and DNA were co-extracted from about 20-30 mg of bulk tissue using the AllPrep DNA/RNA mini kit. Five patients with histopathologically diagnosed primary liver carcinoma underwent surgical resection in China between late 2015 and early 2016. At the time of sampling, the patients were treatment-naive and had chronic HBV infection. Each tumor was sampled at five spatially separated regions: the superior, inferior, left-lateral and right-lateral poles and the tumor centre. More than 85% viable tumor cells were found by histology in every tumor sample. Fresh tumor and adjacent tissue pieces were bisected; one half was stored in RNAlater at -80°C, the other sent for histology.

Recombination connected TRBV11-2 to TRBJ2-5; perhaps TRBD2 is the D gene, with 6 bases matching. Sequencing was carried out using tumor tissue from primary liver carcinoma. The receptor was derived from a man aged 35 to 55 with primary liver carcinoma and hepatitis B virus infection. At the DNA level, the sequence is TGTGCCAGCAGCACTAGCTCAATCCAGGGTACTGGTCGGGAGACCCAGTACTTC. This yields the protein CASSTSSIQGTGRETQYF. Full variable domain (CDR3 extended with the reference TRBV11-2 and TRBJ2-5 proteins): EAGVAQSPRYKIIEKRQSVAFWCNPISGHATLYWYQQILGQGPKLLIQFQNNGVVDDSQLPKDRFSAERLKGVDSTLKIQPAKLEDSAVYLCASSTSSIQGTGRETQYFGPGTRLLVL.